The 9 T cell receptor beta chains listed next were all sequenced from one sample in a study of cytomegalovirus exposure and HLA in healthy donors. A multiplex PCR was run with 60 Vbeta primers and 13 Jbeta primers. Clones were read by immunoSEQ multiplex PCR, and TCRdb kept only the in-frame ones, dropping some. This repertoire shows hundreds of thousands of clones, around 89% found once; its top ten account for 1%. Sequenced material: PBMCs. The source is a woman between 18 and 29 years old in good health and CMV-seronegative.

This sequence joins TRBV10-1 and TRBJ2-1; no clear D gene. The V end lost 1 base, the J end lost 4 bases, and 2 bases lay between the germline ends. The germline gives CDR1 WNHNN, CDR2 SYGVQD (reference sequence). CDR3 length: 12 residues. Written as DNA, the CDR3 is TGCGCCAGCAGTGAGTTATACAATGAGCAGTTCTTC. Protein product: CASSELYNEQFF.

The V and J genes are TRBV11-3 and TRBJ2-2; TRBD1 matches 8 bases. In germline, CDR1 is SGHNT, CDR2 YENEEA. The J segment lost 7 bases and the V segment lost 6 bases, leaving 7 bases of the junction unmatched. The CDR3 sequence is 14 residues long. CDR3 DNA: TGTGCCAGCAGGACCACAGGGGGGATCGGGGAGCTGTTTTTT. Translated, it gives CASRTTGGIGELFF.

The chain is built from TRBV11-3 and TRBJ1-4, with 8 bases aligning to TRBD1. Germline CDR1 SGHNT, CDR2 YENEEA. The CDR3 has 14 residues. Trimming removed 4 bases from V and 8 bases from J; junction bases left unmatched: 6. CDR3 loop: CASSSMDREEKLFF. The DNA for the CDR3 is TGTGCCAGCAGCTCCATGGACAGGGAGGAAAAACTGTTTTTT.

The chain combines TRBV7-9 with TRBJ2-2; possible D gene TRBD1, 5 bases. This CDR3 spans 15 amino acids. V was pared by 5 bases and J by 2 bases, with 12 bases between. Germline loops: CDR1 SEHNR, CDR2 FQNEAQ (reference sequence). The chain's CDR3 is CASSLRAPNTGELFF. DNA for the CDR3: TGTGCCAGCAGCCTCAGGGCTCCCAACACCGGGGAGCTGTTTTTT.

This rearrangement joins TRBV5-6 to TRBJ2-5, with 15 bases aligning to TRBD2. Germline V gene sequence: CDR1 SGHDT, CDR2 YYEEEE. J was trimmed by 8 bases and V by 4 bases; bases with no gene match: 12. The CDR3 extends over 17 amino acids. CDR3 DNA sequence: TGTGCCAGCAGCGATCGGACTAGCGGGAGGGCCGGGCGTACCCAGTACTTC. As protein: CASSDRTSGRAGRTQYF.

This clone was seen once. The genes are TRBV11-2 and TRBJ1-2; possible D gene TRBD1, 5 bases. Germline lookup yields CDR1 SGHAT and CDR2 FQNNGV. Trimming removed 5 bases from V and 5 bases from J, with 18 bases in between. The CDR3 spans 15 residues. CDR3 sequence: CASSPRGALPYGYTF. CDR3 DNA: TGTGCCAGCAGCCCAAGGGGCGCCCTACCTTATGGCTACACCTTC.

The chain uses TRBV5-1 and TRBJ1-2; TRBD1 aligns across 7 bases. CDR1 SGHRS and CDR2 YFSETQ come from the germline V gene. The CDR3 is 15 residues long. The V and J ends lost 0 bases and 4 bases, in that order; junction bases with no gene match: 6. The CDR3 DNA sequence: TGCGCCAGCAGCTTGGGACAGGGTACCGTCTATGGCTACACCTTC. Protein product: CASSLGQGTVYGYTF.

The CDR3 region has the DNA TGTGCCAGCAGCTTAGAGCCCCGGACAGGGTGGAACACCATATATTTT. It translates to CASSLEPRTGWNTIYF. The chain is built from TRBV7-8 and TRBJ1-3; 8 bases are shared with TRBD1. Germline values: CDR1 SGHVS, CDR2 FQNEAQ. The CDR3 is 16 residues long. J gave up 7 bases and V 1 base, and 9 bases lay outside the gene matches.

The table lists this clone with a count of one. The chain couples TRBV2 to TRBJ1-1, with D uncertain. This CDR3 is built from 13 residues. Trimming removed 7 bases at V and 3 bases at J, with 12 bases between. Germline CDR1 reads SNHLY; CDR2 reads FYNNEI. The CDR3 sequence: CASTPVRDTEAFF. The CDR3 DNA follows: TGTGCCAGCACCCCTGTGAGGGACACTGAAGCTTTCTTT. Filled out from reference TRBV2 and TRBJ1-1, the complete variable domain reads EPEVTQTPSHQVTQMGQEVILRCVPISNHLYFYWYRQILGQKVEFLVSFYNNEISEKSEIFDDQFSVERPDGSNFTLKIRSTKLEDSAMYFCASTPVRDTEAFFGQGTRLTVV.